The 20 T cell receptor beta chains below all came from one sample that was sequenced in a study of control samples from healthy donors and cancer patients. The protocol was immunoSEQ multiplex PCR, while the TCRdb copy is restricted to in-frame clones and leaves out a portion. The sample holds under 450,000 clones, approximately 92% seen once. Sequenced material: PBMCs. The source of these receptors is a man aged 40-50 years with head and neck cancer.

The chain is built from TRBV5-6 and TRBJ1-5; unclear D gene. Trimming left V 3 bases short and J 3 bases short, with 19 bases between. CDR1 is SGHDT and CDR2 is YYEEEE in the germline V gene. The CDR3 covers 17 residues. CDR3 sequence: CASSSYSSGSDNQPQHF. DNA for the CDR3: TGTGCCAGCAGCTCCTACTCGAGCGGCTCGGACAATCAGCCCCAGCATTTT.

V usage is TRBV3-1 (or the pseudogene TRBV3-2) and J usage is TRBJ2-1; 9 positions match TRBD2. V lost 4 bases, J lost 5 bases, and 6 bases stayed unmatched. This CDR3 spans 15 amino acids. Germline V gene data show CDR1 as LGHDT and CDR2 as YNNKEL (reference sequence). CDR3 sequence: CASSRSGGINNEQFF. As DNA, the CDR3 is TGTGCCAGCAGCCGGAGCGGGGGGATAAACAATGAGCAGTTCTTC.

This clone is a singleton in its sample. This chain links TRBV11-2 with TRBJ2-3; 9 bases align to TRBD2. This CDR3 has 16 residues. The germline V gene encodes CDR1 SGHAT and CDR2 FQNNGV. Trimming took 2 bases from V and 0 from J; bases not matched to a gene: 3. The DNA for the CDR3 is TGTGCCAGCAGCTTAAGTGCGGGGGGGAGCACAGATACGCAGTATTTT. It is translated as CASSLSAGGSTDTQYF.

CDR3 loop: CASSPPSTSRIEETQYF. In DNA form, the CDR3 reads TGTGCCAGCTCACCACCATCGACTAGCCGAATCGAAGAGACCCAGTACTTC. The chain has TRBV18 and TRBJ2-5; 7 nucleotides match TRBD2. J was trimmed by 3 bases and V by 0 bases; bases with no gene match: 10. CDR3 length equals 17 residues. From germline, CDR1 is KGHSH and CDR2 LQKENI.

The rearrangement uses TRBV21-1 and TRBJ2-3. TRBV21-1 is annotated as a pseudogene. This CDR3 contains 15 residues. CDR3 amino acids: CASSPRLVAKDTQYF. CDR3 in DNA: TGTGCCAGCAGCCCCCGGTTAGTGGCAAAAGATACGCAGTATTTT.

The rearrangement joins TRBV4-2 to TRBJ1-4, with D possibly matching TRBD1 (6 bases). The CDR3 runs 18 residues. V was cut by 0 bases and J by 0 bases, with 14 bases left in between. Per the germline V gene, CDR1 is LGHNA and CDR2 is YNFKEQ. The CDR3: CASSQDEIRGSTNEKLFF. For the CDR3, the DNA is TGTGCCAGCAGCCAAGATGAGATTAGGGGGTCAACTAATGAAAAACTGTTTTTT.

This clone was detected once. This chain uses TRBV27 with TRBJ2-3, with D possibly TRBD1 on 7 matching bases. Germline loops: CDR1 MNHEY, CDR2 SMNVEV (reference sequence). The V end lost 5 bases, the J end lost 2 bases, and 14 bases lay between the germline ends. This CDR3 contains 15 residues. Written as DNA, the CDR3 is TGTGCCAGCAGTCCGCGGGACAGCCACACAGATACGCAGTATTTT. Its protein product is CASSPRDSHTDTQYF.

The gene calls are TRBV5-1 and TRBJ1-1; a weak D match, TRBD1 (5 bases). The CDR3 loop spans 14 amino acids. Looked up from germline, CDR1 is SGHRS and CDR2 is YFSETQ. V was clipped by 1 base and J by 1 base, with 8 bases between them. Written as DNA, the CDR3 is TGCGCCAGCAGCTTGCAGGGTGCGAACACTGAAGCTTTCTTT. Protein product: CASSLQGANTEAFF.

This CDR3 reads CATSGGGLADNEQFF. The CDR3 DNA follows: TGTGCCACCAGTGGGGGGGGGCTAGCGGACAATGAGCAGTTCTTC. This rearrangement joins TRBV24-1 to TRBJ2-1; D possibly corresponds to TRBD2 (7 bases). Trimming cost V 5 bases and J 5 bases, with 15 bases left between them. The CDR3 spans 15 residues. The germline CDR1 and CDR2 sequences are KGHDR and SFDVKD.

V is TRBV30 and J is TRBJ1-1; D is perhaps TRBD1 (5 bases). The germline V gene encodes CDR1 GTSNPN and CDR2 SVGIG (reference sequence). The V gene lost 3 bases and the J gene lost 4 bases, with 12 bases spanning the gap. The CDR3 length is 13 residues. Here the CDR3 reads CAWRYGGATEAFF. The DNA of the CDR3 is TGTGCCTGGAGGTACGGGGGAGCCACTGAAGCTTTCTTT.

This sequence joins TRBV28 and TRBJ1-6, with TRBD1 as a possible D gene (6 bases). Trimming pared 5 bases from V and 14 bases from J, leaving 22 bases between. CDR1 and CDR2 from the germline V gene are MDHEN and SYDVKM. The CDR3 is 15 amino acids. The CDR3 nucleotides read TGTGCCAGCAGTCCATACGGGACAACGGAACGGACCCTCCACTTT. This sequence encodes CASSPYGTTERTLHF.

The chain uses TRBV5-1 and TRBJ2-6; D gene uncertain. This CDR3 is 16 amino acids long. Germline CDR1 reads SGHRS; CDR2 reads YFSETQ. Trimming took off 4 bases at V and 0 bases at J, with 11 bases between the two ends. The DNA of the CDR3 is TGCGCCAGCAGCCCGCCGGTGGACTCTGGGGCCAACGTCCTGACTTTC. Encoded protein: CASSPPVDSGANVLTF.

The rearrangement uses TRBV6-2 or TRBV6-3 and TRBJ1-5; no definite D call. The germline V gene encodes CDR1 MNHEY and CDR2 SVGEGT. V lost 6 bases to trimming and J lost 2 bases, with 20 bases between them. The CDR3 sequence is 17 residues long. The CDR3 coding sequence is TGTGCCAGCAGCCAGAGGCTAAGGATAGACGGCAATCAGCCCCAGCATTTT. Encoded protein: CASSQRLRIDGNQPQHF.

This chain connects TRBV5-1 to TRBJ2-1; perhaps D is TRBD1 or TRBD2 (5 bases each). Trimming left V 0 bases short and J 2 bases short, with 12 bases between. The CDR3 has 16 amino acids. The V gene's germline CDR1 is SGHRS and CDR2 YFSETQ. The CDR3 bases are TGCGCCAGCAGCTTGGCCGGGACCCTAACCTACAATGAGCAGTTCTTC. It specifies CASSLAGTLTYNEQFF.

The chain recombines TRBV6-2 or TRBV6-3 with TRBJ2-4; D is uncertain. The CDR3 is 16 amino acids. Germline lookup yields CDR1 MNHEY and CDR2 SVGEGT. The V end was cut by 6 bases, the J end by 9 bases, with 24 bases between. CDR3 nucleotides: TGTGCCAGCAGCCTTCACGGGCCGTCTCTACGGAGCATTCAGTACTTC. The encoded protein is CASSLHGPSLRSIQYF.

J is TRBJ2-1 and V is TRBV18; 7 bases match TRBD1. V was clipped by 3 bases and J by 4 bases; unmatched bases: 3. Germline V gives CDR1 KGHSH, CDR2 LQKENI. This CDR3 is built from 14 residues. CDR3 coding DNA: TGTGCCAGCTCACCCCCGGACAGGTACAATGAGCAGTTCTTC. Its translation: CASSPPDRYNEQFF.

V usage is TRBV5-1 and J usage is TRBJ1-4; no definite D call. The ends were cut back, 5 bases at V and 0 bases at J, with 11 bases in the middle. CDR3 size: 15 residues. Germline-derived CDR1 and CDR2 are SGHRS and YFSETQ. This chain's CDR3 is CASRNIPSTNEKLFF. As DNA, the CDR3 is TGCGCCAGCAGAAATATACCTTCAACTAATGAAAAACTGTTTTTT.

This chain links TRBV6-6 with TRBJ2-7; D might be TRBD2 (5 bases). Trimming pared 6 bases from V and 3 bases from J, leaving 15 bases between. This CDR3 has 14 amino acids. Germline V lookup: CDR1 MNHNY, CDR2 SVGAGI (reference sequence). CDR3 DNA sequence: TGTGCCAGCAGAGCGGATGGACCTTTCTACGAGCAGTACTTC. Amino acid sequence: CASRADGPFYEQYF.

The V and J genes are TRBV3-1 (or the pseudogene TRBV3-2) and TRBJ1-6; no firm D call. The CDR3 spans 13 residues. Trimming took off 0 bases at V and 9 bases at J, with 6 bases between the two ends. The germline CDR1 and CDR2 sequences are LGHDT and YNNKEL (reference sequence). CDR3 in amino acids: CASSQDSRSPLHF. The CDR3, as DNA: TGTGCCAGCAGCCAAGATTCCCGTTCACCCCTCCACTTT.

This clone was picked up many times. This chain joins TRBV19 and TRBJ2-4, with D possibly being TRBD1 or TRBD2 (5 bases each). The CDR3 contains 14 residues. CDR1 LNHDA and CDR2 SQIVND come from the germline V gene (reference sequence). Trimming pared 2 bases from V and 9 bases from J, leaving 14 bases between. The CDR3 DNA reads as TGTGCCAGTAGTATATGGCAGGGCGAGGGCATTCAGTACTTC. Protein: CASSIWQGEGIQYF.